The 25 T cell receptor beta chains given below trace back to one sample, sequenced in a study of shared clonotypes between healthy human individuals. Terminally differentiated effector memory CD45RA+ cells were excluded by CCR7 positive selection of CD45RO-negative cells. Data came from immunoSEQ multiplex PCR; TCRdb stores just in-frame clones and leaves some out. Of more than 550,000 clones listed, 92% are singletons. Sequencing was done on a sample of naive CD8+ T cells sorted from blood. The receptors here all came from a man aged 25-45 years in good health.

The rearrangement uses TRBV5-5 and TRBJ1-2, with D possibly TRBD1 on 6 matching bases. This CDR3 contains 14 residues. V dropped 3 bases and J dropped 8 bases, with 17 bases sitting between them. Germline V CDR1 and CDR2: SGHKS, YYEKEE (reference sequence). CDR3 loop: CASSSGTGTWGYTF. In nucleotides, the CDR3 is TGTGCCAGCAGCTCAGGGACTGGGACATGGGGCTACACCTTC.

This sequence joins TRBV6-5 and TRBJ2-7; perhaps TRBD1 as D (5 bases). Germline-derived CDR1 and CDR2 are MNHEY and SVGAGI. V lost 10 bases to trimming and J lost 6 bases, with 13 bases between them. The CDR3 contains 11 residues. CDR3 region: CATTAGAEQYF. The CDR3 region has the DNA TGTGCCACCACTGCTGGGGCCGAGCAGTACTTC.

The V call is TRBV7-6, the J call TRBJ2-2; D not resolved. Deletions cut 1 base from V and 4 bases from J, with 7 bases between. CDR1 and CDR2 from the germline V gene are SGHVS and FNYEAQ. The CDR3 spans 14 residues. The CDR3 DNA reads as TGTGCCAGCAGCTTAGGAAGACCCACCGGGGAGCTGTTTTTT. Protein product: CASSLGRPTGELFF.

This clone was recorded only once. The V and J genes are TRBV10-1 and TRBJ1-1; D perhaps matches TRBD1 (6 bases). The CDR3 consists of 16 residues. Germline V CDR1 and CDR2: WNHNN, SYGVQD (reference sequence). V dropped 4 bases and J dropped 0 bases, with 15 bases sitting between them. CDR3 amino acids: CASSGTDRQVNTEAFF. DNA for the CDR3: TGCGCCAGCAGTGGGACGGACAGACAAGTGAACACTGAAGCTTTCTTT.

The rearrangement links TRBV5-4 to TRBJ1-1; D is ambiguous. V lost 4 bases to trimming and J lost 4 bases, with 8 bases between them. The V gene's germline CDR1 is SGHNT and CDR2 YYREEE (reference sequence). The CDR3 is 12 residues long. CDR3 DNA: TGTGCCAGCAGCCTCCGGGGCACTGAAGCTTTCTTT. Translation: CASSLRGTEAFF.

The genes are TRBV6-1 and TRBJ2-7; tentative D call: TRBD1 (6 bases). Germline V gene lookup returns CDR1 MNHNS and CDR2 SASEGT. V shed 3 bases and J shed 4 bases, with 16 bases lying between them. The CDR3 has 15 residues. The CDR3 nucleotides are TGTGCCAGCAGTGACTCCGGGACACTTCGATACGAGCAGTACTTC. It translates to CASSDSGTLRYEQYF.

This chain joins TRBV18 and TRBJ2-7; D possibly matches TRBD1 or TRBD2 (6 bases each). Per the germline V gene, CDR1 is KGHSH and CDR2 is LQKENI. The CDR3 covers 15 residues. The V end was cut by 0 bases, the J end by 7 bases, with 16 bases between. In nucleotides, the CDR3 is TGTGCCAGCTCACCACCGAGGGGGGATGGTCTGGAGCAGTACTTC. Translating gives CASSPPRGDGLEQYF.

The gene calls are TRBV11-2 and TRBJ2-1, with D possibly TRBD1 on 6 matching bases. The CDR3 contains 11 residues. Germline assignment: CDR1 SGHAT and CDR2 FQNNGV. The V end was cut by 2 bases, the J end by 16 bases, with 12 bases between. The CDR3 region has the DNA TGTGCCAGCAGCTTACAACGGGACATCTTCTTC. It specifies CASSLQRDIFF.

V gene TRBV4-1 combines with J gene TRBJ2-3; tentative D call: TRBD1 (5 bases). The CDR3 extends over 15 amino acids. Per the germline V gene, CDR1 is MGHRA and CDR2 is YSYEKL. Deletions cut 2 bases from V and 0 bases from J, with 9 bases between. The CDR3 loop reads CASSQWTPSTDTQYF. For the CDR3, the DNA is TGCGCCAGCAGCCAATGGACACCTAGCACAGATACGCAGTATTTT.

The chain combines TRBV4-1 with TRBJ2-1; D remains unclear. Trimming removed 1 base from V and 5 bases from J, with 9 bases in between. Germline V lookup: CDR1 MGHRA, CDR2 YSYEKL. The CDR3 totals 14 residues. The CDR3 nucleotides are TGCGCCAGCAGCCAAGTTGGACGTAACAATGAGCAGTTCTTC. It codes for CASSQVGRNNEQFF.

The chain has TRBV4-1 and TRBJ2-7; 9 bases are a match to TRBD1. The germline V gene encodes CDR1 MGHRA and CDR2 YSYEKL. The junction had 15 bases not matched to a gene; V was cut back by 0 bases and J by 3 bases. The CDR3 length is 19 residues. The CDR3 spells CASSQDPPVRDRGIYEQYF. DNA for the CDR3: TGCGCCAGCAGCCAAGATCCCCCTGTCCGCGACAGGGGGATCTACGAGCAGTACTTC.

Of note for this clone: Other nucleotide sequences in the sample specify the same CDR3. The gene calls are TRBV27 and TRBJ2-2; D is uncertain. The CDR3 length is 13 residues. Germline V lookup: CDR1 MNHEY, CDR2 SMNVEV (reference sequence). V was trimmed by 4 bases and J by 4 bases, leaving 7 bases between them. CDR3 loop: CASSSSRTGELFF. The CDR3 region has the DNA TGTGCCAGCAGTTCGTCCCGCACCGGGGAGCTGTTTTTT.

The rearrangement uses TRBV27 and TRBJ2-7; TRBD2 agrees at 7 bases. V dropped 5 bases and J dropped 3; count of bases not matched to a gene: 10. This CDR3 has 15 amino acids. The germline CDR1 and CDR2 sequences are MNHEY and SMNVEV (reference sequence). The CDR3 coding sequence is TGTGCCAGCAGTGGGGGGGATAGGGCCTACTACGAGCAGTACTTC. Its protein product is CASSGGDRAYYEQYF.

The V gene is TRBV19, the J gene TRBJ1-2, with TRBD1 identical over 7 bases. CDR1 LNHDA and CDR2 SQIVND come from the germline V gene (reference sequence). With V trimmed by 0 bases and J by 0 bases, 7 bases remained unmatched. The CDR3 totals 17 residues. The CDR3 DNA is TGTGCCAGTAGTATAGATCCGACAGGGAGAGCTAACTATGGCTACACCTTC. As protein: CASSIDPTGRANYGYTF.

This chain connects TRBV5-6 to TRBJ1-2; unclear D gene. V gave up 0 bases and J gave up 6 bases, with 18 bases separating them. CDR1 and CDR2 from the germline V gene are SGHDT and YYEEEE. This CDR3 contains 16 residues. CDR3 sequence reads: CASSLAAADLQDGYTF. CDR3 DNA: TGTGCCAGCAGCTTGGCCGCGGCAGACCTACAAGATGGCTACACCTTC.

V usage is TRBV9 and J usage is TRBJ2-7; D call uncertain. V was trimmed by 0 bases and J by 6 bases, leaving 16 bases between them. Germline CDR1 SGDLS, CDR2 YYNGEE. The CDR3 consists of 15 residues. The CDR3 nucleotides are TGTGCCAGCAGCGTAGAGGCGAATCCTTCGGGCGAGCAGTACTTC. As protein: CASSVEANPSGEQYF.

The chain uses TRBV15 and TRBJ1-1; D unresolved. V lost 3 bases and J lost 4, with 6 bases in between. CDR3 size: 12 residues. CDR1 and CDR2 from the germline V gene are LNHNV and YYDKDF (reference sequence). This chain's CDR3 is CATSSLSTEAFF. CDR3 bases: TGTGCCACCAGCAGCCTGAGCACTGAAGCTTTCTTT. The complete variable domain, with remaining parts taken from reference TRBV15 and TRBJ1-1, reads DAMVIQNPRYQVTQFGKPVTLSCSQTLNHNVMYWYQQKSSQAPKLLFHYYDKDFNNEADTPDNFQSRRPNTSFCFLDIRSPGLGDTAMYLCATSSLSTEAFFGQGTRLTVV.

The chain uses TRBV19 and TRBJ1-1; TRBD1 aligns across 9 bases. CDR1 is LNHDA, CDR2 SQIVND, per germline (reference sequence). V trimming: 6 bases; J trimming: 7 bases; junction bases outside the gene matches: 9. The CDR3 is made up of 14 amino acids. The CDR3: CASSLPGQGLEAFF. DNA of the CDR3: TGTGCCAGTAGCCTACCGGGACAGGGTCTTGAAGCTTTCTTT.

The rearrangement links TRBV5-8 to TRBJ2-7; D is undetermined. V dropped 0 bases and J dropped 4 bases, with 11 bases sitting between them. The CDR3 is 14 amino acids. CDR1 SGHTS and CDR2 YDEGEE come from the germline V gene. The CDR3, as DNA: TGTGCCAGCAGCTTGGTAGGGTACTCTTACGAGCAGTACTTC. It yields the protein CASSLVGYSYEQYF.

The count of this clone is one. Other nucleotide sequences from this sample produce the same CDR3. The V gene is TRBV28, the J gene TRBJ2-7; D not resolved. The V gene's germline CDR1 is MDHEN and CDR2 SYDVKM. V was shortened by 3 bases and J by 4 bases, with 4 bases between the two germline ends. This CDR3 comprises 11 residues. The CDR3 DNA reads TGTGCCAGCAGTTTTGTGTACGAGCAGTACTTC. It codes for CASSFVYEQYF.

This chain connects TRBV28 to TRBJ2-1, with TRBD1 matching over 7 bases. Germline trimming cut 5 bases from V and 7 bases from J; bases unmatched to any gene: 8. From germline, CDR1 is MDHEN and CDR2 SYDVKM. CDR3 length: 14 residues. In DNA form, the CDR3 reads TGTGCCAGCAGTGATCCACAGGGGAGAAATGAGCAGTTCTTC. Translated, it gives CASSDPQGRNEQFF.

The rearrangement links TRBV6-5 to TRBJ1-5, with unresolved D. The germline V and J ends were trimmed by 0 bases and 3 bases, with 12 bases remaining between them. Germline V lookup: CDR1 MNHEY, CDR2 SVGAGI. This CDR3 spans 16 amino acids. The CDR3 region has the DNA TGTGCCAGCAGTTACTCGTACAGAAACCCCAATCAGCCCCAGCATTTT. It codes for CASSYSYRNPNQPQHF.

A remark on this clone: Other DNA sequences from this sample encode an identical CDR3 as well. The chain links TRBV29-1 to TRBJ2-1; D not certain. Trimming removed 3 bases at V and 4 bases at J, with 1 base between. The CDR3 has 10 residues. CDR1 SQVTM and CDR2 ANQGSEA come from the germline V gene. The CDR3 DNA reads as TGCAGCGTTGATTACAATGAGCAGTTCTTC. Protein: CSVDYNEQFF.

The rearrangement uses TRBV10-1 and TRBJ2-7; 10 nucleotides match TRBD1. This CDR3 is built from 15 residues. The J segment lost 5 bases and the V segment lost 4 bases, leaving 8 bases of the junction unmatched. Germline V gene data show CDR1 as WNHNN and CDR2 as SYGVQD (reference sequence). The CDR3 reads CASSAGDRGSDEQYF. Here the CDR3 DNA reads TGCGCCAGCAGTGCCGGGGACAGGGGAAGCGACGAGCAGTACTTC.

The DNA for the CDR3 is TGTGCCAGCAGTGAAGTCGGCAATTCCTACAATGAGCAGTTCTTC. This encodes CASSEVGNSYNEQFF. V usage is TRBV2 and J usage is TRBJ2-1; D remains ambiguous. The CDR3 runs to 15 residues. Germline assignment: CDR1 SNHLY and CDR2 FYNNEI. V lost 1 base, J lost 1 base, and 8 bases lay in between.